This record concerns one TCR beta chain sequence. The authors' processing: From reference gene primer amplification, estimates of nucleated cell counts were derived. Produced via immunoSEQ multiplex PCR; TCRdb's table is partial and in-frame only. V, J and clone size are those of that table, while D and trimming were read from the DNA. The profile shows 150,000 to 200,000 clones, more than 75% of them singletons. Among Cohort 3 donors, those recovered had two negative PCRs, clearance, or symptom resolution. The data belong to a study of blood T cell repertoires in COVID-19. At the level of the study: From the United States, Italy and Spain came samples of acute and convalescent COVID-19. The analysed material was cDNA or gDNA that came from T cells, B-cell-depleted T cells, or PBMCs.

This CDR3 comprises 16 residues. Trimming took 0 bases from V and 5 from J; bases not matched to a gene: 7. Germline V CDR1 and CDR2: SGHVS, FNYEAQ. What was sequenced was PBMCs or T cells enriched from blood (not recorded which). The sequence was obtained from a man aged 40-55 years who had recovered from COVID-19. V and J are TRBV7-6 and TRBJ2-5, with 9 bases that match TRBD2. The CDR3 DNA sequence: TGTGCCAGCAGCTTAGCGGGCGGGGGGGCCTCGGAGACCCAGTACTTC. It is translated as CASSLAGGGASETQYF.